This T cell receptor beta chain was recorded in a study of neoadjuvant nivolumab and ipilimumab in lung cancer. Findings and limits, study-wide: Compared with tumor-adjacent uninvolved lung, resected tumors showed greater richness and clonality. Only a single major-pathologic-response sample was available for clonality analysis.

The repertoire was sequenced with immunoSEQ multiplex PCR; TCRdb's copy has only in-frame clones and lacks some. Of roughly 13,000 clones in the sample, 90% to 97% are singletons; the top ten hold about 2.5%. Worth noting for this clone: The antigen is unknown.

The source material was peripheral blood, sampled after neoadjuvant nivolumab, alone or with ipilimumab, at or shortly before surgery. The receptor comes from an adult with non-small cell lung cancer.

The CDR3, as DNA: TGTGCCACCAGCAGATTTAGGGGGGCGGAGACCCAGTACTTC. This sequence encodes CATSRFRGAETQYF. The chain couples TRBV15 to TRBJ2-5; D might be TRBD1 or TRBD2, each matching 6 bases. The CDR3 contains 14 residues. Per germline, CDR1 LNHNV and CDR2 YYDKDF (reference sequence). Trimming took off 2 bases at V and 5 bases at J, with 12 bases between the two ends.